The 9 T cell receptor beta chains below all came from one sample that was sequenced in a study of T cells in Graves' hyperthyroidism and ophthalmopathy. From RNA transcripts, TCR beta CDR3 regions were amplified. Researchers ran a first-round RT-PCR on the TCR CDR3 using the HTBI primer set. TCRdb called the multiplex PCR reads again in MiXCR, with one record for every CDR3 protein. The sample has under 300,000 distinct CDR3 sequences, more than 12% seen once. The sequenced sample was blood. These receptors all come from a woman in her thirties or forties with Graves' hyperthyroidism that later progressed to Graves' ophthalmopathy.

This CDR3 is CASSPSTGGSGYTF. The CDR3 DNA follows: TGTGCCAGCAGTCCCTCGACAGGGGGCAGTGGCTACACCTTC. This rearrangement joins TRBV28 to TRBJ1-2; TRBD1 agrees at 10 bases. The junction had 7 bases not matched to a gene; V was cut back by 5 bases and J by 7 bases. This CDR3 is 14 amino acids long. Germline V gene data show CDR1 as MDHEN and CDR2 as SYDVKM.

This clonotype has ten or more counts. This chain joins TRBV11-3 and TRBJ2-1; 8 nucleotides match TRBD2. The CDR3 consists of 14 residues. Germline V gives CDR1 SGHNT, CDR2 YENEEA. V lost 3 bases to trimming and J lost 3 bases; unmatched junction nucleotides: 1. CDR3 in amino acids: CASSLSGGYNEQFF. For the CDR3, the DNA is TGTGCCAGCAGCTTGAGCGGGGGCTACAATGAGCAGTTCTTC.

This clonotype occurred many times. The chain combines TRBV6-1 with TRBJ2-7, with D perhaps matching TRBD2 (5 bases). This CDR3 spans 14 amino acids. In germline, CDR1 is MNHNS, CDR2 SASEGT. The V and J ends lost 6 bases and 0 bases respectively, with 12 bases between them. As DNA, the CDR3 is TGTGCCAGCAGCTCCTCTAGCTTCTCCTACGAGCAGTACTTC. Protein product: CASSSSSFSYEQYF.

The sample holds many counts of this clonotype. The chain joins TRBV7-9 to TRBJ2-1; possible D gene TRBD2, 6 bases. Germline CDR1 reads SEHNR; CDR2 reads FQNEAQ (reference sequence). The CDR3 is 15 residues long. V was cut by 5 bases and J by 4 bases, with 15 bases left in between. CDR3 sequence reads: CASSPAGTSYNEQFF. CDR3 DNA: TGTGCCAGCAGCCCCGCGGGGACTTCTTACAATGAGCAGTTCTTC.

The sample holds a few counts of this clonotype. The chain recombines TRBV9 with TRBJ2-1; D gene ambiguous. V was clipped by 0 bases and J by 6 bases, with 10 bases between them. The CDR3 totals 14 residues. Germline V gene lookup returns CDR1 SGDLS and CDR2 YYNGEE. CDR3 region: CASSVASRTNEQFF. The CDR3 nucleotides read TGTGCCAGCAGCGTAGCTTCGCGGACCAATGAGCAGTTCTTC.

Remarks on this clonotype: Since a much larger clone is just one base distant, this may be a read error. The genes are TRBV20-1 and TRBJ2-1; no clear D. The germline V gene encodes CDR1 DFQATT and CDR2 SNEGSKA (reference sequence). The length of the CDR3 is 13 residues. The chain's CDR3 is CSATLGSYNEHFF. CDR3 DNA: TGCAGTGCTACGCTAGGGTCCTACAATGAGCACTTCTTC.

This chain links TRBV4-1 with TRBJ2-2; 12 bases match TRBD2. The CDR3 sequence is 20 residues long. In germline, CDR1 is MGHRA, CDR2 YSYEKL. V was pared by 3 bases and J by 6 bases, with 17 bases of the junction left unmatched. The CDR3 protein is CASSHPARSSGRALAGELFF. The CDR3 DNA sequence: TGCGCCAGCAGCCACCCCGCCCGGTCTAGCGGGAGGGCCCTTGCCGGGGAGCTGTTTTTT.

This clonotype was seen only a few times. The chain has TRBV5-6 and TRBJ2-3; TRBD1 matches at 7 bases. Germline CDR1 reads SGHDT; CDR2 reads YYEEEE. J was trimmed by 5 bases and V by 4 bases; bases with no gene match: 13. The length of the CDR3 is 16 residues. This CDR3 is CASSPVTGNIGDTQYF. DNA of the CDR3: TGTGCCAGCAGCCCCGTGACAGGGAATATAGGAGATACGCAGTATTTT.

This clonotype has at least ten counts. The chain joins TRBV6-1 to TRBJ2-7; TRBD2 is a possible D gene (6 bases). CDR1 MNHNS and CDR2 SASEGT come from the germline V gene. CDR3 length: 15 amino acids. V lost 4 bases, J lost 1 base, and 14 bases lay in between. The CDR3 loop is CASSGDRDFSYEQYF. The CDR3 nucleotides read TGTGCCAGCAGTGGAGACCGGGACTTTTCCTACGAGCAGTACTTC.